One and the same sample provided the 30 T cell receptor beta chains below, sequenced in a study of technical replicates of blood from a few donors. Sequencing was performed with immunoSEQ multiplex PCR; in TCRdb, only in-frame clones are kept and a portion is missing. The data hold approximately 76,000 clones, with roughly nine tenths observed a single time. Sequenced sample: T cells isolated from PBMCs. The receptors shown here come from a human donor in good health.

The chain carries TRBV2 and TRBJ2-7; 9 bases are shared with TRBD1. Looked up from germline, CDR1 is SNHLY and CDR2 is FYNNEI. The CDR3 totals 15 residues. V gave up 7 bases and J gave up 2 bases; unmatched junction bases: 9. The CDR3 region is CASKVGQGNTYEQYF. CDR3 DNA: TGTGCCAGCAAGGTTGGACAGGGGAACACCTACGAGCAGTACTTC.

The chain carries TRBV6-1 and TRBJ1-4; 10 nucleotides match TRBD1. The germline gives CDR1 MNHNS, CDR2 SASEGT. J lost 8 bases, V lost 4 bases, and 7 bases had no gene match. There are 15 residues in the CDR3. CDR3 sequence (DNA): TGTGCCAGCAGTGTCCGGGACAGGGGTGGAGAAAAACTGTTTTTT. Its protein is CASSVRDRGGEKLFF.

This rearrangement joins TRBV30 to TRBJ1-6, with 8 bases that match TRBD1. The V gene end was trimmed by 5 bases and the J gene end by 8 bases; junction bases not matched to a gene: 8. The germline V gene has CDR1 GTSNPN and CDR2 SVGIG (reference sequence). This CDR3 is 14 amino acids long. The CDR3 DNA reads TGTGCCTGGGTGCAGGGGGCGGCGGATTCACCCCTCCACTTT. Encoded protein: CAWVQGAADSPLHF.

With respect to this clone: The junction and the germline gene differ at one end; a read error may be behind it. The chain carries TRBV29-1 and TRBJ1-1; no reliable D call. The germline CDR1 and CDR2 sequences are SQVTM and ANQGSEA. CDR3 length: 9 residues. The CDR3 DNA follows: TGCAGCGTTGAGGGTGACTGGGTATTT. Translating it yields CSVEGDWVF.

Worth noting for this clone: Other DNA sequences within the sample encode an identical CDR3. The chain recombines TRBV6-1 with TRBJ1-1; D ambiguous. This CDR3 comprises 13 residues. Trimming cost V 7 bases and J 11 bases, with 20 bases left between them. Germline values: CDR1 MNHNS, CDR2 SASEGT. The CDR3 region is CASTVWAPREAFF. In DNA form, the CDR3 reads TGTGCCAGCACGGTCTGGGCACCGCGGGAGGCTTTCTTT.

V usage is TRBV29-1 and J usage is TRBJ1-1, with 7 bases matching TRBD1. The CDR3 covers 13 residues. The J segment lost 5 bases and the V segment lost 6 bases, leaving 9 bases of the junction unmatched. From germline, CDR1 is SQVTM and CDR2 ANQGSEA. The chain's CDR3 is CSVVLTGQTEAFF. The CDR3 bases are TGCAGCGTGGTACTTACGGGACAGACTGAAGCTTTCTTT.

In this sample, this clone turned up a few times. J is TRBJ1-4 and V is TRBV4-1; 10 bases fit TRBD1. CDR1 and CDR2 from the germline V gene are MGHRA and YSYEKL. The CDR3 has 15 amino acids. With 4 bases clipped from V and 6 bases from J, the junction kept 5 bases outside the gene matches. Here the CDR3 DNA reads TGCGCCAGCAGCCCACGGGACAGGGGCTATGAAAAACTGTTTTTT. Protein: CASSPRDRGYEKLFF.

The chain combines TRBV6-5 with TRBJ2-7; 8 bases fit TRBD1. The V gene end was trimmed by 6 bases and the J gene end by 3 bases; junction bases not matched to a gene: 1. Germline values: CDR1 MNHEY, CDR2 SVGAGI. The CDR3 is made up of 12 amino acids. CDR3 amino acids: CASRTGGYEQYF. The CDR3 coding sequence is TGTGCCAGCAGAACAGGGGGCTACGAGCAGTACTTC.

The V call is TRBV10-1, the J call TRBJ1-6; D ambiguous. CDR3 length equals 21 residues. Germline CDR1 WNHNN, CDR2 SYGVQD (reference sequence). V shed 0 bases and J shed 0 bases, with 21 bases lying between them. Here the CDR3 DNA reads TGCGCCAGCAGTGAGTCAGCGTGGTGGCTCGCTCAGAGCTCCTATAATTCACCCCTCCACTTT. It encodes CASSESAWWLAQSSYNSPLHF.

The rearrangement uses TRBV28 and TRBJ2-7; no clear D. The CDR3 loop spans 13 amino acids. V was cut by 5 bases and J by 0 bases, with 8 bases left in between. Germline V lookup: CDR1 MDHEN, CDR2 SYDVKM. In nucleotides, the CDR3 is TGTGCCAGCAGTCCCCCGAGCTCCTACGAGCAGTACTTC. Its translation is CASSPPSSYEQYF. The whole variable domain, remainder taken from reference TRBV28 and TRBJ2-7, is DVKVTQSSRYLVKRTGEKVFLECVQDMDHENMFWYRQDPGLGLRLIYFSYDVKMKEKGDIPEGYSVSREKKERFSLILESASTNQTSMYLCASSPPSSYEQYFGPGTRLTVT.

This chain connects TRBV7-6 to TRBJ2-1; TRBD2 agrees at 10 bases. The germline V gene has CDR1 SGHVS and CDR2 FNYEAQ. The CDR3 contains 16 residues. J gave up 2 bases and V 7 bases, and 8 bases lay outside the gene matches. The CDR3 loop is CASTPAGGPTYNEQFF. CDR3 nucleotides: TGTGCCAGCACCCCAGCGGGGGGGCCTACCTACAATGAGCAGTTCTTC.

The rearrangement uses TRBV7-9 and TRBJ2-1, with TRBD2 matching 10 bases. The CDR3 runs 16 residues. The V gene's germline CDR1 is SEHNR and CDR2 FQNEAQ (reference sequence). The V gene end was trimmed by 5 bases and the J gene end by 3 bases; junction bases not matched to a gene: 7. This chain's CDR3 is CASSPGLAGDYNEQFF. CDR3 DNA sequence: TGTGCCAGCAGCCCTGGGCTAGCGGGAGACTACAATGAGCAGTTCTTC.

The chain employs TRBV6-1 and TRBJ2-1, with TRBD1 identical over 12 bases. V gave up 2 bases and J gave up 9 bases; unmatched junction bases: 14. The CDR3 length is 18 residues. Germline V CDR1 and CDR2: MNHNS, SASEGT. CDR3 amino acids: CASSELLWDRGREGEQFF. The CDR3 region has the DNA TGTGCCAGCAGTGAACTTTTGTGGGACAGGGGGCGCGAAGGTGAGCAGTTCTTC.

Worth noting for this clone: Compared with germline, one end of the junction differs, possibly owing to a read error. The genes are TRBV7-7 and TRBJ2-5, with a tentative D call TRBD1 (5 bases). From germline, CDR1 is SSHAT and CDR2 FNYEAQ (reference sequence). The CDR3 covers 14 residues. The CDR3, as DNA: TGTGCTAGCAGCACCCTGACAGACCAAGAGACCCAGTACTTC. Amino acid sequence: CASSTLTDQETQYF.

CDR3 DNA: TGTGCCAGCAGCCCCAGGGGCGAGGGCAATCAGCCCCAGCATTTT. Its translation: CASSPRGEGNQPQHF. The chain employs TRBV7-9 and TRBJ1-5, with D possibly matching TRBD1 (6 bases). Germline CDR1 is SEHNR and CDR2 is FQNEAQ (reference sequence). V was cut by 5 bases and J by 2 bases, with 13 bases left in between. The CDR3 runs to 15 residues.

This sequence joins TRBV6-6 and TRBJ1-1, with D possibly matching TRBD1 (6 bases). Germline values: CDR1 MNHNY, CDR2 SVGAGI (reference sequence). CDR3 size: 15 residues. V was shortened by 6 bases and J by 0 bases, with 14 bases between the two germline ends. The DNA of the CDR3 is TGTGCCAGCAGACCCACGGACAGCCTGAACACTGAAGCTTTCTTT. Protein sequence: CASRPTDSLNTEAFF.

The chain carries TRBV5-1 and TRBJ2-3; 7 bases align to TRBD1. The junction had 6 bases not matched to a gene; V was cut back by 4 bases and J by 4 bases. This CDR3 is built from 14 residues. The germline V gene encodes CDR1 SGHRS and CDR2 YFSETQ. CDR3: CASSRGTDADTQYF. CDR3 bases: TGCGCCAGCAGCCGAGGGACAGACGCAGATACGCAGTATTTT.

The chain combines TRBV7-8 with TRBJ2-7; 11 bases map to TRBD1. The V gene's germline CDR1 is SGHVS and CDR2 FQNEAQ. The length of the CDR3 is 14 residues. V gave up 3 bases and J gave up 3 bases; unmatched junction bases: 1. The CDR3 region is CASSFGTGGYEQYF. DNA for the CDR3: TGTGCCAGCAGCTTCGGGACAGGGGGCTACGAGCAGTACTTC.

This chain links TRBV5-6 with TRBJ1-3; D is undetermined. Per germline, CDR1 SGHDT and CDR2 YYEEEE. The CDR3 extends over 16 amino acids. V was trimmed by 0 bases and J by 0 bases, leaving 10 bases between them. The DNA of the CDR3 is TGTGCCAGCAGCTTGGCCGGGTTGAACTCTGGAAACACCATATATTTT. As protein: CASSLAGLNSGNTIYF.

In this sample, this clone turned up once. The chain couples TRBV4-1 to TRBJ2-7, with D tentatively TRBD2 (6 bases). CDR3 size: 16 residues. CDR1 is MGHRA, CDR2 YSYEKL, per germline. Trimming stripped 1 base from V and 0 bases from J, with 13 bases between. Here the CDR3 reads CASSQGLGGVSYEQYF. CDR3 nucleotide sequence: TGCGCCAGCAGCCAAGGGTTGGGCGGGGTCTCCTACGAGCAGTACTTC.

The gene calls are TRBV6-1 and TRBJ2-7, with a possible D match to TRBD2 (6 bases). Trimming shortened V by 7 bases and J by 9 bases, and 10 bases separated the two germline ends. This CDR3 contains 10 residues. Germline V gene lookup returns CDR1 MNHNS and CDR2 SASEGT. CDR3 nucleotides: TGTGCCAGCATGGCCGGGGGGCAGTACTTC. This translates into CASMAGGQYF.

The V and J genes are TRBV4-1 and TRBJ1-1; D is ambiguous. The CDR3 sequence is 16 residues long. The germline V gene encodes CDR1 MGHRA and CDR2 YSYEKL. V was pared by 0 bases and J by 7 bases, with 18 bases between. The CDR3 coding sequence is TGCGCCAGCAGCCAAGAGACGCGGTGGACTGGGAATGAAGCTTTCTTT. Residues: CASSQETRWTGNEAFF.

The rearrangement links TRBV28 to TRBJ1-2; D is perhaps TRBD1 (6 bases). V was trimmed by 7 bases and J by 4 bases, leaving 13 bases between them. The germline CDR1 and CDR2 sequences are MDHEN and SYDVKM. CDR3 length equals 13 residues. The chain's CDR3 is CASTRQAGYGYTF. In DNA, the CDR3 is TGTGCCAGCACCCGACAGGCGGGCTATGGCTACACCTTC.

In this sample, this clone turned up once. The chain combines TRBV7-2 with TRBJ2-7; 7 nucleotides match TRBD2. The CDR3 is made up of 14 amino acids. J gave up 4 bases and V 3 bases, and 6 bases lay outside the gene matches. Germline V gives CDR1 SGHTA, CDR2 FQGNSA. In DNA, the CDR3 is TGTGCCAGCAGCTTCCTTAGCGGGTCTTACGAGCAGTACTTC. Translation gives CASSFLSGSYEQYF.

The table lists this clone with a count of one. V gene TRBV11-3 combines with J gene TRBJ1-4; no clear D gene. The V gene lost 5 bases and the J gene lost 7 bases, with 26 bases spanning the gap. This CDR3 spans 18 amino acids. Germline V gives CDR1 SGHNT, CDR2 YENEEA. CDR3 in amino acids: CASSQSTGVGRGGEKLFF. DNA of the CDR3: TGTGCCAGCAGCCAATCTACGGGAGTCGGACGGGGTGGTGAAAAACTGTTTTTT.

DNA for the CDR3: TGCAGTGGCCGGACAGGGGACAATCAGCCCCAGCATTTT. It codes for CSGRTGDNQPQHF. This rearrangement joins TRBV29-1 to TRBJ1-5; 9 bases match TRBD1. CDR1 is SQVTM and CDR2 is ANQGSEA in the germline V gene. The CDR3 has 13 amino acids.

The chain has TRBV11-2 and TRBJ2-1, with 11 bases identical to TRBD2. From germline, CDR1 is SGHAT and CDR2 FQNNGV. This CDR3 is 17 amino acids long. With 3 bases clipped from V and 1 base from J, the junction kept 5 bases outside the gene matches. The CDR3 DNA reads TGTGCCAGCAGCTTCCCTAGCGGGAGGTTATCCTACAATGAGCAGTTCTTC. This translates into CASSFPSGRLSYNEQFF. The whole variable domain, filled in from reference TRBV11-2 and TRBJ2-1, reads EAGVAQSPRYKIIEKRQSVAFWCNPISGHATLYWYQQILGQGPKLLIQFQNNGVVDDSQLPKDRFSAERLKGVDSTLKIQPAKLEDSAVYLCASSFPSGRLSYNEQFFGPGTRLTVL.

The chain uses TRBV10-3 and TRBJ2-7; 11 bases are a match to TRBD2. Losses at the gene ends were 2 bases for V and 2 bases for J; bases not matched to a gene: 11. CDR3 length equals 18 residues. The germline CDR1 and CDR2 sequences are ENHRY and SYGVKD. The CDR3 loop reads CAISEGNFLAGGTYEQYF. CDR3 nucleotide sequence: TGTGCCATCAGTGAGGGGAACTTTCTAGCGGGAGGAACCTACGAGCAGTACTTC.

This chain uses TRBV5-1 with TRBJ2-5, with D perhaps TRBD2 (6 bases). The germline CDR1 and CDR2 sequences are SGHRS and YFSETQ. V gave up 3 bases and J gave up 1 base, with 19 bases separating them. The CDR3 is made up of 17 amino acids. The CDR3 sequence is CASSWTRGAGIQETQYF. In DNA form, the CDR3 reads TGCGCCAGCAGCTGGACCAGAGGGGCGGGGATCCAAGAGACCCAGTACTTC.

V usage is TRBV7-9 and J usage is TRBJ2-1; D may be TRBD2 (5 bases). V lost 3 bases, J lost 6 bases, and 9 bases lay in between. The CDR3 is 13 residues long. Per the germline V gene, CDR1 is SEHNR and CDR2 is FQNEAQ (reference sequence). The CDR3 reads CASSFGSGNEQFF. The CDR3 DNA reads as TGTGCCAGCAGCTTCGGCAGCGGCAATGAGCAGTTCTTC.